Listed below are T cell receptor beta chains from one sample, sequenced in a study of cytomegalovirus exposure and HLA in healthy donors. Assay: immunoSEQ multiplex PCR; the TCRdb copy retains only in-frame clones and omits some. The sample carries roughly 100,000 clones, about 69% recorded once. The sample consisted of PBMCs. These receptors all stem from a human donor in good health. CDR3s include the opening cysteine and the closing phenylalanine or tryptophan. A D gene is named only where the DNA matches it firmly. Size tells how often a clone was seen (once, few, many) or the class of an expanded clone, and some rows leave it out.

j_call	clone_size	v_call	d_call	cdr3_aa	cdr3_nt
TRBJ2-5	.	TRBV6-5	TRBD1	CASSWDRGLQETQYF	TGTGCCAGCAGCTGGGACAGGGGCCTTCAAGAGACCCAGTACTTC
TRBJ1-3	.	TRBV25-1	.	CASSELGGNPSGNTIYF	TGTGCCAGCAGTGAATTAGGGGGAAACCCCTCTGGAAACACCATATATTTT
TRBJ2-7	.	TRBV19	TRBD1	CATQGTGGIYEQYF	TGTGCCACCCAAGGGACAGGGGGCATCTACGAGCAGTACTTC
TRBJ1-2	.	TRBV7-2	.	CASSLLGDGYTF	TGTGCCAGCAGCTTATTAGGGGATGGCTACACCTTC
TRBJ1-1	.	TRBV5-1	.	CASSPGDRMNTEAFF	TGCGCCAGCAGCCCGGGGGACCGAATGAACACTGAAGCTTTCTTT
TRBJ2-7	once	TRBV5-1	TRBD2	CASSPGGLAGGEQYF	TGCGCCAGCAGCCCCGGTGGGCTAGCGGGAGGTGAGCAGTACTTC
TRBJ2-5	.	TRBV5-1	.	CASSLDRRGETQYF	TGCGCCAGCAGCTTGGATCGGAGAGGGGAGACCCAGTACTTC
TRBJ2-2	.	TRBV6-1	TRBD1	CASKNRGYTGELFF	TGTGCCAGCAAAAACAGGGGGTACACCGGGGAGCTGTTTTTT
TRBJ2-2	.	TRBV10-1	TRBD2	CASSPTSGRDTGELFF	TGCGCCAGCAGCCCAACTAGCGGGAGGGACACCGGGGAGCTGTTTTTT
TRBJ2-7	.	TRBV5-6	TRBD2	CASSPSGSSYEQYF	TGTGCCAGCAGCCCTAGCGGATCCTCCTACGAGCAGTACTTC
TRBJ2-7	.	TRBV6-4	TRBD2	CASSEGSGSSYEQYF	TGTGCCAGCAGTGAAGGTAGCGGGAGCTCCTACGAGCAGTACTTC
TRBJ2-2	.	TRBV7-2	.	CASSLWGRAGELFF	TGTGCCAGCAGCTTATGGGGCAGGGCCGGGGAGCTGTTTTTT
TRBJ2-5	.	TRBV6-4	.	CASSDSPGPQETQYF	TGTGCCAGCAGTGACTCCCCAGGTCCCCAAGAGACCCAGTACTTC
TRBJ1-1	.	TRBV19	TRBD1	CASSIPPQGAQDTEAFF	TGTGCCAGTAGTATTCCCCCCCAGGGGGCTCAGGACACTGAAGCTTTCTTT
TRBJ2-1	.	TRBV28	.	CASSLAPGHQNEQFF	TGTGCCAGCAGTTTAGCCCCGGGACACCAGAATGAGCAGTTCTTC
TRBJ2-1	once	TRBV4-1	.	CASSHDQGYYNEQFF	TGCGCCAGCAGCCATGACCAGGGATATTACAATGAGCAGTTCTTC
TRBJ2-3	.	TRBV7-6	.	CASSLDQGPDTQYF	TGTGCCAGCAGCTTAGATCAGGGTCCAGATACGCAGTATTTT
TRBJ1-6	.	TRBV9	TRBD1	CASSPRQGANSPLHF	TGTGCCAGCAGCCCCAGACAGGGGGCAAATTCACCCCTCCACTTT
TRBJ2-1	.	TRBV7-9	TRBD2	CASSLAIAGYNEQFF	TGTGCCAGCAGCTTAGCCATAGCGGGCTACAATGAGCAGTTCTTC